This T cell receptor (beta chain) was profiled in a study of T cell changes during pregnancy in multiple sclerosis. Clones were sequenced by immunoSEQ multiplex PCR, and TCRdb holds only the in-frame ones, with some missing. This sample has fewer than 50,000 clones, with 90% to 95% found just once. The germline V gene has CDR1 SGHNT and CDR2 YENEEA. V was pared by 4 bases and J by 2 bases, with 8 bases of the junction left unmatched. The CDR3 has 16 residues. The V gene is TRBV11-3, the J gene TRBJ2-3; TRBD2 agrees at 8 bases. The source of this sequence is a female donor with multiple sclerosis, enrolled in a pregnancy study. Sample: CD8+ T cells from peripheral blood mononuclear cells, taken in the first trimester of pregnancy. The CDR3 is CASSSTAGALTDTQYF. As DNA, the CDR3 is TGTGCCAGCAGCTCCACAGCGGGGGCCCTCACAGATACGCAGTATTTT.